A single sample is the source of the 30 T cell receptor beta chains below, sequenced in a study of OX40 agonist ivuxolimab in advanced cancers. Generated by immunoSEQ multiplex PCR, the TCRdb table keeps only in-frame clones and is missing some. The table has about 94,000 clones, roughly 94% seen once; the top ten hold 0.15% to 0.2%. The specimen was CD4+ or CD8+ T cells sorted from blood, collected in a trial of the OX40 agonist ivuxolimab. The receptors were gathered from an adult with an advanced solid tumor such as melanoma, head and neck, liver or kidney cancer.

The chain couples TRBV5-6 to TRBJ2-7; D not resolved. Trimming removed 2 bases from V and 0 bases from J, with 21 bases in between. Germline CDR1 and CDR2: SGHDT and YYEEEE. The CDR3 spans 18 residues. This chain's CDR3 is CASSFRRGLAQGSYEQYF. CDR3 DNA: TGTGCCAGCAGCTTTCGCCGAGGTTTGGCTCAAGGCTCCTACGAGCAGTACTTC. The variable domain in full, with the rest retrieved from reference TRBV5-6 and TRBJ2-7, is DAGVTQSPTHLIKTRGQQVTLRCSPKSGHDTVSWYQQALGQGPQFIFQYYEEEERQRGNFPDRFSGHQFPNYSSELNVNALLLGDSALYLCASSFRRGLAQGSYEQYFGPGTRLTVT.

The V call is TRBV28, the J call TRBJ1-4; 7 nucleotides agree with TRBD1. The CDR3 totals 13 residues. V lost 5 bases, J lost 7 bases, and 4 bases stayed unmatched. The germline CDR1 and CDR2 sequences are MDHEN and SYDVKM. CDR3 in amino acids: CASSRQGVEKLFF. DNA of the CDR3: TGTGCCAGCAGTCGGCAGGGGGTTGAAAAACTGTTTTTT.

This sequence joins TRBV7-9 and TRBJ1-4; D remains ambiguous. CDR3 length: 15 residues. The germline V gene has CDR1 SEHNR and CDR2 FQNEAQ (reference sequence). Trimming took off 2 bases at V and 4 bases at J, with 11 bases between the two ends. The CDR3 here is CASSLRETLNEKLFF. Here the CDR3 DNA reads TGTGCCAGCAGCTTAAGGGAAACCCTTAATGAAAAACTGTTTTTT.

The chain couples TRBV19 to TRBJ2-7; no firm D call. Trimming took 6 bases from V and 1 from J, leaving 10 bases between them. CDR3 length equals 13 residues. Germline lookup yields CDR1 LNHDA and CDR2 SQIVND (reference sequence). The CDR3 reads CASSRTESYEQYF. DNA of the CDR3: TGTGCCAGTAGCCGAACTGAATCCTACGAGCAGTACTTC.

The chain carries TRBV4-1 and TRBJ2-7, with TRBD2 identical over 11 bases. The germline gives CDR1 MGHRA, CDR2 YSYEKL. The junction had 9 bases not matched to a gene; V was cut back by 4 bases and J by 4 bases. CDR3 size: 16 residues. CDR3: CASSPGTSGTYYEQYF. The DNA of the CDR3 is TGCGCCAGCAGCCCGGGGACTAGCGGTACCTATTACGAGCAGTACTTC.

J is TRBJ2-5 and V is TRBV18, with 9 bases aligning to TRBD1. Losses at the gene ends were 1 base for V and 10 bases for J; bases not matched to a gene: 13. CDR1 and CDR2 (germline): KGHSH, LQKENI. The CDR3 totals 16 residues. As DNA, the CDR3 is TGTGCCAGCTCACCACGACAGAGACAGGGGGTTTCGGACCAGTACTTC. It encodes CASSPRQRQGVSDQYF.

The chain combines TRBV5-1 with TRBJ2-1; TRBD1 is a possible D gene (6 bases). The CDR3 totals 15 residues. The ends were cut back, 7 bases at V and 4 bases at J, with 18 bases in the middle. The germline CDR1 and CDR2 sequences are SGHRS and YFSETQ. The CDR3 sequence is CASAPPGQLYNEQFF. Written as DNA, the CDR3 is TGCGCCAGCGCCCCTCCGGGACAACTATACAATGAGCAGTTCTTC.

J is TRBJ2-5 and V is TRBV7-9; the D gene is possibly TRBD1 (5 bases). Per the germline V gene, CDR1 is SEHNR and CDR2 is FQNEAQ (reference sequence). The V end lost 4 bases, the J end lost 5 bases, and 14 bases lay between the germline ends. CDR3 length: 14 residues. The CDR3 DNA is TGTGCCAGCAGCTCCCAGGGTGTAGGGGAGACCCAGTACTTC. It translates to CASSSQGVGETQYF.

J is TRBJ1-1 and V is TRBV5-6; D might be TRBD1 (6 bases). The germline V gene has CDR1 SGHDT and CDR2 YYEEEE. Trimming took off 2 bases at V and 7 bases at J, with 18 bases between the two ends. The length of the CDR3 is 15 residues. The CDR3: CASSFLGGLGGEAFF. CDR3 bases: TGTGCCAGCAGCTTCCTCGGGGGCCTAGGTGGTGAAGCTTTCTTT.

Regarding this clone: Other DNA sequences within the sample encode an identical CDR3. DNA of the CDR3: TGTGCCAGTAGTATAACGGGGGAGACCCAGTACTTC. Encoded protein: CASSITGETQYF. The chain joins TRBV19 to TRBJ2-5, with D possibly matching TRBD2 (5 bases). The CDR3 covers 12 residues. Germline V CDR1 and CDR2: LNHDA, SQIVND (reference sequence). V lost 2 bases and J 5 bases, leaving 6 bases between the germline ends.

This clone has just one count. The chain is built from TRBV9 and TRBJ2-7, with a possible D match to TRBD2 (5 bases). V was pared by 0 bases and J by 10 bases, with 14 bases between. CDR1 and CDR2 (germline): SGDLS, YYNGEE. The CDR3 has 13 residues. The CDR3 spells CASSVGGVLIQYF. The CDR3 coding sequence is TGTGCCAGCAGCGTAGGGGGAGTCCTCATCCAGTACTTC.

The CDR3 DNA is TGTGCCAGCAGCTTTACAGGGGGCGGATACGAGCAGTACTTC. Its protein is CASSFTGGGYEQYF. This sequence joins TRBV7-2 and TRBJ2-7; 9 nucleotides align to TRBD1. Germline values: CDR1 SGHTA, CDR2 FQGNSA. The CDR3 is 14 residues long. V shed 3 bases and J 4 bases; nucleotides not matched to a gene: 4.

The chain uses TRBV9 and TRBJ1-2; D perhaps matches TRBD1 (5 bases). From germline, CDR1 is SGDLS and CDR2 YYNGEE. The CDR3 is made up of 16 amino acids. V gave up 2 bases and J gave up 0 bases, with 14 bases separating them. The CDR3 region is CASSVGGITANYGYTF. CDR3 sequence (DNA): TGTGCCAGCAGCGTGGGGGGAATAACAGCTAACTATGGCTACACCTTC.

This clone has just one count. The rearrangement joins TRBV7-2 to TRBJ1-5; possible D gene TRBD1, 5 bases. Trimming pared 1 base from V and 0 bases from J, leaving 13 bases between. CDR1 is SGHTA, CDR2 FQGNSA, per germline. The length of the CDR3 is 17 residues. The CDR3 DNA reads TGTGCCAGCAGCTTAGAAGGGGTAGGGTATAGCAATCAGCCCCAGCATTTT. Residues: CASSLEGVGYSNQPQHF.

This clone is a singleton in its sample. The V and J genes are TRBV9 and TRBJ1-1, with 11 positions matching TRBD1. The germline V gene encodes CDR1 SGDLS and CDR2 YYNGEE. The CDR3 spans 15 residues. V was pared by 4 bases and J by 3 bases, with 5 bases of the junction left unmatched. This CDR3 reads CASSPRDRGDTEAFF. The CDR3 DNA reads TGTGCCAGCAGCCCTAGGGACAGGGGGGACACTGAAGCTTTCTTT.

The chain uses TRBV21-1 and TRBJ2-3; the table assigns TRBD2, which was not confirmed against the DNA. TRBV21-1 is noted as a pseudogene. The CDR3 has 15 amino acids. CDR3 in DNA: TGTGCCAGCAGCCCACTCCTGTACGGCACAGATACGCAGTATTTT. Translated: CASSPLLYGTDTQYF.

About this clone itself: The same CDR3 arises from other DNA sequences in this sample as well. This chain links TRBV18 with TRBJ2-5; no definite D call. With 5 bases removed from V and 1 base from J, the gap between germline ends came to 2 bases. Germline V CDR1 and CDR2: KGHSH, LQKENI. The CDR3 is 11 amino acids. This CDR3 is CASSFQETQYF. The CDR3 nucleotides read TGTGCCAGCTCATTCCAAGAGACCCAGTACTTC.

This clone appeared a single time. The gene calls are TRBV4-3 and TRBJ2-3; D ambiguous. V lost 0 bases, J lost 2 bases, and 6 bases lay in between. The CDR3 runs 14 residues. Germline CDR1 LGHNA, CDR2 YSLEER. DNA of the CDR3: TGCGCCAGCAGCCAAGATCCCTACACAGATACGCAGTATTTT. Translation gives CASSQDPYTDTQYF.

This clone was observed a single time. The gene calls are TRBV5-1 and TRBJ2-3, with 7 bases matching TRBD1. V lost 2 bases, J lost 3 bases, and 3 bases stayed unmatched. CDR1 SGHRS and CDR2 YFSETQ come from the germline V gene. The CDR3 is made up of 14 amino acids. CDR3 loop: CASSLTTGTDTQYF. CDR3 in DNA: TGCGCCAGCAGCTTAACGACAGGGACAGATACGCAGTATTTT.

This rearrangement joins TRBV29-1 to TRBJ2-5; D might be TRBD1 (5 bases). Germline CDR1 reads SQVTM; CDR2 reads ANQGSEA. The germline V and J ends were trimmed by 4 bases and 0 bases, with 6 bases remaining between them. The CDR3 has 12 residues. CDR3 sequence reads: CSVGQNQETQYF. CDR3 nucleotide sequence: TGCAGCGTTGGACAGAACCAAGAGACCCAGTACTTC.

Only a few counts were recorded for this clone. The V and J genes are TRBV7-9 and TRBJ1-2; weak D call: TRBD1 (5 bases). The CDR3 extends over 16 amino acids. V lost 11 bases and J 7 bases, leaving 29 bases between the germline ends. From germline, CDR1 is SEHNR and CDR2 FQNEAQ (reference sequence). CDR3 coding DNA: TGTGCCGGCCATGTGGGGGAGTCTTCAGGTCGAGGTGGCTACACCTTC. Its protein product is CAGHVGESSGRGGYTF.

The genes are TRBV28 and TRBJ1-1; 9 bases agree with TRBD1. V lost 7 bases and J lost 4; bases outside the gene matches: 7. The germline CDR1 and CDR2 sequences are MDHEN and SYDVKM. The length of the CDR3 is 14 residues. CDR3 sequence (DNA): TGTGCCAGCACTTGGACAGGGGCCGCCACTGAAGCTTTCTTT. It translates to CASTWTGAATEAFF.

CDR3 DNA sequence: TGCAGTGCTAGGGGCTGGGATGAGCAGTTCTTC. Its protein is CSARGWDEQFF. The chain employs TRBV20-1 and TRBJ2-1; no firm D call. Looked up from germline, CDR1 is DFQATT and CDR2 is SNEGSKA (reference sequence). V was shortened by 3 bases and J by 8 bases, with 8 bases between the two germline ends. The CDR3 is 11 amino acids.

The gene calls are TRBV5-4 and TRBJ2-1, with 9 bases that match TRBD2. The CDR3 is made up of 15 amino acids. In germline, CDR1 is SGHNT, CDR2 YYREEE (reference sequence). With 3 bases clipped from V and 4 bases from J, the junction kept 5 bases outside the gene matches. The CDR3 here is CASSWTSETYNEQFF. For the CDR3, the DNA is TGTGCCAGCAGCTGGACTAGCGAGACTTACAATGAGCAGTTCTTC.

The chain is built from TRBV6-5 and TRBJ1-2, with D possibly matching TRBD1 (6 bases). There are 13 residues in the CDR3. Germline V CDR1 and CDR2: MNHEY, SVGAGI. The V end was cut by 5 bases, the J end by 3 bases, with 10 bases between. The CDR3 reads CASSRGGDYGYTF. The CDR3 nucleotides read TGTGCCAGCAGTCGAGGGGGGGACTATGGCTACACCTTC.

The DNA for the CDR3 is TGTGCCAGCAGTTACTCGGGGTTGCGGCTCGGGGAGACCCAGTACTTC. It specifies CASSYSGLRLGETQYF. This chain joins TRBV6-5 and TRBJ2-5; D not certain. From germline, CDR1 is MNHEY and CDR2 SVGAGI. The germline V and J ends were trimmed by 0 bases and 5 bases, with 16 bases remaining between them. The CDR3 is 16 amino acids.

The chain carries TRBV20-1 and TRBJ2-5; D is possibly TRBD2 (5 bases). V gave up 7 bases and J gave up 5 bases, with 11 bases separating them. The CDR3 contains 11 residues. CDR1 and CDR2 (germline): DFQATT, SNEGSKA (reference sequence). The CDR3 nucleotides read TGCAGTGGAGGGTTTTCGGAGACCCAGTACTTC. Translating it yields CSGGFSETQYF.

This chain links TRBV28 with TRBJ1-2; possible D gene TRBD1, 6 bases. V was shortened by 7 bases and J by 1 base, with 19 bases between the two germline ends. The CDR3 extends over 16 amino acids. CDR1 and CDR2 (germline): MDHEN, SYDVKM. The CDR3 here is CASIRDIALLNYGYTF. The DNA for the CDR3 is TGTGCCAGCATCCGGGACATCGCCCTTCTTAACTATGGCTACACCTTC.

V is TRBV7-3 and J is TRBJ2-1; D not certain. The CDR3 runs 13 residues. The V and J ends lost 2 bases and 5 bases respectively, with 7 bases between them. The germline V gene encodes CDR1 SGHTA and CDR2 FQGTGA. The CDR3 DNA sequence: TGTGCCAGCAGCTTAGACTTGGACAATGAGCAGTTCTTC. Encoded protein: CASSLDLDNEQFF. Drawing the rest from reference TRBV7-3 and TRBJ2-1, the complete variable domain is GAGVSQTPSNKVTEKGKYVELRCDPISGHTALYWYRQSLGQGPEFLIYFQGTGAADDSGLPNDRFFAVRPEGSVSTLKIQRTERGDSAVYLCASSLDLDNEQFFGPGTRLTVL.

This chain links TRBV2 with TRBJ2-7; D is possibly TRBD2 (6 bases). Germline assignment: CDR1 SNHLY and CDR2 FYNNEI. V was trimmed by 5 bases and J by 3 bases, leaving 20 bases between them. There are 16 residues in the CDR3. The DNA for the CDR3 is TGTGCCAGCAGTTTGATAATAAGCGGGCCCTACTACGAGCAGTACTTC. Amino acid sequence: CASSLIISGPYYEQYF. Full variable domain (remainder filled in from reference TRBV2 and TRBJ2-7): EPEVTQTPSHQVTQMGQEVILRCVPISNHLYFYWYRQILGQKVEFLVSFYNNEISEKSEIFDDQFSVERPDGSNFTLKIRSTKLEDSAMYFCASSLIISGPYYEQYFGPGTRLTVT.